Shown below are 11 T cell receptor beta chains from a single sample sequenced in a study of T cell changes during pregnancy in multiple sclerosis. Clones were sequenced by immunoSEQ multiplex PCR, and TCRdb holds only the in-frame ones, with some missing. The repertoire holds 60,000 or so clones, roughly 87% seen once, with approximately 2% in the top ten. The sample in question was peripheral blood, obtained in the second trimester of pregnancy. Receptors were obtained from a female donor in good health, enrolled as a control in a pregnancy study.

The rearrangement uses TRBV7-2 and TRBJ2-3; D remains ambiguous. This CDR3 is 15 amino acids long. CDR1 is SGHTA and CDR2 is FQGNSA in the germline V gene. With 1 base removed from V and 0 bases from J, the gap between germline ends came to 8 bases. CDR3 sequence reads: CASSLGLTSTDTQYF. CDR3 nucleotides: TGTGCCAGCAGCTTAGGACTTACTAGCACAGATACGCAGTATTTT.

The chain combines TRBV18 with TRBJ2-5, with D perhaps TRBD2 (6 bases). With 1 base removed from V and 1 base from J, the gap between germline ends came to 10 bases. Per germline, CDR1 KGHSH and CDR2 LQKENI. This CDR3 has 15 amino acids. CDR3 residues: CASSPQSGPQETQYF. The CDR3 DNA is TGTGCCAGCTCACCACAGAGCGGGCCCCAAGAGACCCAGTACTTC. The full variable domain, rest sourced from reference TRBV18 and TRBJ2-5, is NAGVMQNPRHLVRRRGQEARLRCSPMKGHSHVYWYRQLPEEGLKFMVYLQKENIIDESGMPKERFSAEFPKEGPSILRIQQVVRGDSAAYFCASSPQSGPQETQYFGPGTRLLVL.

The chain links TRBV5-8 to TRBJ1-1; D perhaps matches TRBD1 (5 bases). CDR3 size: 12 residues. Trimming shortened V by 6 bases and J by 5 bases, and 11 bases separated the two germline ends. CDR1 is SGHTS, CDR2 YDEGEE, per germline. CDR3 nucleotide sequence: TGTGCCAGCACCAGACAGTGGACTGAAGCTTTCTTT. As protein: CASTRQWTEAFF.

The rearrangement joins TRBV5-4 to TRBJ2-1, with 12 bases that match TRBD2. Looked up from germline, CDR1 is SGHNT and CDR2 is YYREEE (reference sequence). V shed 4 bases, J shed 6 bases, and the junction held 5 bases outside the gene matches. CDR3 length equals 15 residues. The CDR3 sequence: CASSGGGLAGNEQFF. For the CDR3, the DNA is TGTGCCAGCAGCGGGGGGGGACTAGCGGGCAATGAGCAGTTCTTC.

The CDR3 DNA sequence: TGTGCCTGGAGTCCGGGACACCTCTCTGGAAACACCATATATTTT. Its translation: CAWSPGHLSGNTIYF. The rearrangement joins TRBV30 to TRBJ1-3; tentative D call: TRBD1 (6 bases). Germline loops: CDR1 GTSNPN, CDR2 SVGIG (reference sequence). The CDR3 extends over 15 amino acids. Trimming stripped 2 bases from V and 0 bases from J, with 11 bases between.

The chain couples TRBV27 to TRBJ2-1, with TRBD2 identical over 7 bases. The germline V gene has CDR1 MNHEY and CDR2 SMNVEV (reference sequence). The CDR3 is made up of 14 amino acids. The V gene end was trimmed by 11 bases and the J gene end by 9 bases; junction bases not matched to a gene: 16. CDR3: CASRAGAGPVEQFF. The CDR3 DNA follows: TGTGCCTCGCGGGCGGGAGCGGGCCCCGTTGAGCAGTTCTTC.

V usage is TRBV7-9 and J usage is TRBJ1-2; D may be TRBD1 (6 bases). The CDR3 contains 11 residues. The germline V gene has CDR1 SEHNR and CDR2 FQNEAQ (reference sequence). V lost 1 base to trimming and J lost 13 bases, with 10 bases between them. This CDR3 is CASSLVDSGTF. For the CDR3, the DNA is TGTGCCAGCAGCTTAGTGGACAGCGGCACCTTC.

This clone occurred once. The gene calls are TRBV19 and TRBJ2-2; tentative D call: TRBD1 (5 bases). Trimming left V 1 base short and J 7 bases short, with 16 bases between. Per the germline V gene, CDR1 is LNHDA and CDR2 is SQIVND (reference sequence). CDR3 length equals 16 residues. CDR3 nucleotides: TGTGCCAGTAGTATAGCCGCGTCAGGGTTCGACGGGGAGCTGTTTTTT. It is translated as CASSIAASGFDGELFF.

The chain couples TRBV5-1 to TRBJ2-6; possible D gene TRBD2, 5 bases. V lost 7 bases and J 0 bases, leaving 17 bases between the germline ends. The CDR3 has 17 residues. Germline V gene sequence: CDR1 SGHRS, CDR2 YFSETQ. The CDR3 DNA is TGCGCCAGCGGCGGGCAAGCCCGATTCTCTGGGGCCAACGTCCTGACTTTC. This gives the protein CASGGQARFSGANVLTF.

The chain is built from TRBV15 and TRBJ2-1; perhaps TRBD2 as D (6 bases). Deletions cut 0 bases from V and 7 bases from J, with 16 bases between. Germline V gene data show CDR1 as LNHNV and CDR2 as YYDKDF (reference sequence). This CDR3 has 16 amino acids. The CDR3 spells CATSRDLGGRQNEQFF. The DNA of the CDR3 is TGTGCCACCAGCAGAGATCTAGGAGGGAGACAGAATGAGCAGTTCTTC.

V usage is TRBV5-1 and J usage is TRBJ2-4; 8 bases map to TRBD2. J was trimmed by 7 bases and V by 4 bases; bases with no gene match: 10. The V gene's germline CDR1 is SGHRS and CDR2 YFSETQ. The CDR3 runs to 15 residues. CDR3 bases: TGCGCCAGCAGCCGGACGACTAGCGTTGAGAACATTCAGTACTTC. This gives the protein CASSRTTSVENIQYF.